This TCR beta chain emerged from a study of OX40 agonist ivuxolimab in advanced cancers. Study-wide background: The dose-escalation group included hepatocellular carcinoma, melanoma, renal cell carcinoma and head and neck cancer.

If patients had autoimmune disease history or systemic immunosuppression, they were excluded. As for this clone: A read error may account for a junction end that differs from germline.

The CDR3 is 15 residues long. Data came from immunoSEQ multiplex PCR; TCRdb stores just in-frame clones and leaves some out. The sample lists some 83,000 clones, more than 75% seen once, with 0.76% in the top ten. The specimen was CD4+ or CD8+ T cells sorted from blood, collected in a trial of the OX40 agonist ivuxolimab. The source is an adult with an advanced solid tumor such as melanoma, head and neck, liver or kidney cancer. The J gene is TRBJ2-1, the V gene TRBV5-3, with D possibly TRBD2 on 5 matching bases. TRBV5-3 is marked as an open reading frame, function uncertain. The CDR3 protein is CASSLGRGRRNEQFF. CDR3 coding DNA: TGTGCCAGCAGCTTGGGTCGGGGAAGAAGGAATGAGCAGTTCTTC.